This TCR beta chain derives from a study of blood T cells in healthy people across ages (dated by TCRdb to the mid-2010s). For the study in its entirety: In model experiments, roughly one uniquely barcoded TCR beta cDNA molecule per two T cells was captured by template switching. To track age-related changes in TCR beta repertoire diversity, the study relied on deep sequencing normalized with unique cDNA molecular identifiers. Using the same blood draw, the study looked at two additional independent replicas of 1 million unique cDNA reads for two donors, one aged 18 to 29 and the other aged 80 or older. The donors were divided into four age groups: young (average approximately 16 years), middle-aged (about 39), aged (about 62) and long-lived (around 87). To avoid experimental bias, donors of different ages were spread randomly across the sequencing lanes. Overall study results and their limits: There was a strong correlation between observed TCR beta diversity and the percentage of naive T cells measured by flow cytometry. Compared with the aged group, the long-lived group had more naive CD4+ T cells, fewer expanded clones and increased TCR diversity, a pattern suggesting age selection. The CMV infection status of donors was not known, potentially confounding age-related changes in expanded clonotypes. Because profiling used bulk unsorted PBMCs, naive and antigen-experienced compartments could not be compared conclusively. As age increased, observed TCR beta diversity per million T cells dropped in a roughly linear way, and a significant reduction was already evident by age 40. Total diversity estimates from one million sequenced T cells were considered lower bounds and underestimates.

The donors were 40 or so Caucasian individuals from Russia, aged roughly 6 to 100 years, who were systemically healthy. Ten milliliters of peripheral blood were collected from each donor into EDTA-treated Vacutainer tubes. PBMCs were isolated by Ficoll-Paque density-gradient centrifugation, with at least 6 million obtained per sample. Total RNA, at least 5.5 micrograms per sample, was extracted from PBMCs with Trizol reagent. Naive CD45RAhigh/CD27high T cell percentages were measured by flow cytometry on a PBMC aliquot from every donor. Points on this clonotype: Its specific antigen is unknown. Base qualities were left out, and no much larger clone turns up one base away.

V loses 3 bases at its end and J loses 3 bases; junction bases beyond the gene matches: 8. In the germline V gene, CDR1 corresponds to SGHAT and CDR2 to FQNNGV. Reading from cysteine to phenylalanine, the CDR3 counts 15 amino acids. Only the CDR3 region is kept as DNA, spanning 45 bases read in frame from base 1. The library was made by 5' RACE. TCRdb lists the instrument as Illumina HiSeq 2500. The second PCR ran for about 6 to 12 cycles and used a J-beta primer mix along with a sample-barcoded 5' primer. Each TCR beta cDNA molecule received a unique molecular identifier from a template-switch 5' adaptor carrying 12 random nucleotides. At least 3 million CDR3-containing paired-end reads were obtained from each sample. The Mint cDNA synthesis kit, primed by a TRBC-specific oligonucleotide, was used to synthesize first-strand cDNA from all RNA. All cDNA was treated with uracil-DNA glycosylase and then went through a first 18-cycle PCR with the universal primers M1SS and BC2_uni_R. For the original study's pipeline: For normalization, 1 million high-quality reads, each with a distinct molecular identifier, were randomly selected from each sample. Instead of being binned into consensus sequences, reads with shared molecular identifiers were discarded. MiTCR, run with a Q25 quality threshold and the strictest error-elimination algorithm, handled CDR3 identification, clonotype clustering and error correction. Lower-bound total TCR beta diversity was estimated with a nonparametric unseen species model using Euler transformation. TCRdb redid the processing of the public reads, applying fastp at Q25 and MiXCR, and retained in-frame beta chains. Identical CDR3 proteins give one entry, which carries the most common genes and DNA. The V and J calls, along with clone size, are taken from TCRdb and not from the paper's own processing. The sample yields fewer than 950,000 distinct CDR3 sequences; roughly 40% were counted once. The ten largest clones take up 10% to 15% of the sample.

The origin of this receptor is a man aged 18 to 35 in good health. Specimen: blood. The chain links TRBV11-2 with TRBJ2-7, with 7 junctional bases fitting TRBD1. This receptor has the CDR3 CASSFPRTGDYEQYF. At the DNA level, the sequence is TGTGCCAGCAGCTTTCCCCGAACAGGGGACTACGAGCAGTACTTC.